Listed here is a single T cell receptor beta chain. Its antigen is not identified. The data derive from a study of vaccination and CD4 T cells after COVID-19. Time point: late sampling 161 to 241 days after vaccination in a few convalescent patients. Treatment in this sample: approximately nine-day PBMC culture with coronavirus spike peptide pools or control peptides (ViraFEST assay). The Oncomine TCR Beta short-read assay generated sequence data from the DNA of cultured CD4+ T cells. A single record per CDR3 protein comes from TCRdb applying MiXCR to the PCR reads. The sample lists about 22,000 distinct CDR3 sequences; around two fifths were seen once. V was trimmed by 4 bases and J by 1 base, leaving 10 bases between them. The CDR3 runs 14 residues. In germline, CDR1 is SGHNT, CDR2 YYREEE (reference sequence).

The sample here was CD4+ T cells from blood, cultured in vitro, taken about 7 months after SARS-CoV-2 vaccination. This TCR was recovered from a human donor who had recovered from COVID-19. The V gene is TRBV5-4, the J gene TRBJ2-3; D unclear. The CDR3 nucleotides are TGTGCCAGCAGCGATAGAGCTGGCACAGATACGCAGTATTTT. Its translation: CASSDRAGTDTQYF.